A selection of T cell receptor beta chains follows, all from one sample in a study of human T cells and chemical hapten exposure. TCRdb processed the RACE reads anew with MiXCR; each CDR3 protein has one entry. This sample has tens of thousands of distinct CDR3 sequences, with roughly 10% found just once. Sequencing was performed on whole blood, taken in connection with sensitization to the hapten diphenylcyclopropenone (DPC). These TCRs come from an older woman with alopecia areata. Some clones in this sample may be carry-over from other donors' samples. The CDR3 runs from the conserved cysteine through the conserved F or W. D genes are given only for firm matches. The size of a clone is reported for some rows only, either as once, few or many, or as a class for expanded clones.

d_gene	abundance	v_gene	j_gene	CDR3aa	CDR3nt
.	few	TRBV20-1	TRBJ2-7	CSARAHTGGGYEQYF	TGCAGTGCTAGAGCCCACACAGGGGGGGGCTACGAGCAGTACTTC
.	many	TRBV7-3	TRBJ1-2	CASSLFGSAGGYTF	TGTGCCAGCAGCTTATTTGGGTCCGCCGGGGGCTACACCTTC
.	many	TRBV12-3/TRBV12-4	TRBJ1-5	CASSPGQQAGNQPQHF	TGTGCCAGCAGCCCTGGACAGCAAGCTGGCAATCAGCCCCAGCATTTT
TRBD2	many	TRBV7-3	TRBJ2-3	CASSRAGFSTDTQYF	TGTGCCAGCAGCAGAGCGGGGTTTAGCACAGATACGCAGTATTTT
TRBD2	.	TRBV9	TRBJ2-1	CASSVGLADNEQFF	TGTGCCAGCAGCGTAGGGCTAGCGGACAATGAGCAGTTCTTC
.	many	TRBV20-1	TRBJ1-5	CSAQLGVGQPQHF	TGCAGTGCTCAGCTAGGGGTTGGGCAGCCCCAGCATTTT
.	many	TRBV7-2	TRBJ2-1	CASSLQGESYNEQFF	TGTGCCAGCAGCCTACAGGGAGAATCCTACAATGAGCAGTTCTTC
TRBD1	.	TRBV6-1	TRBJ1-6	CASSGRQGNSPLHF	TGTGCCAGCAGTGGTCGACAGGGGAATTCACCCCTCCACTTT
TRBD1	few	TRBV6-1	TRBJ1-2	CASSTGTGDKFYGYTF	TGTGCCAGCAGTACCGGGACAGGGGACAAATTCTATGGCTACACCTTC
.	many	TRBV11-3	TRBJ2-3	CASSSRADTQYF	TGTGCCAGCAGCTCGCGAGCAGATACGCAGTATTTT
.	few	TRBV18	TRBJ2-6	CASSPESAGLSGANVLTF	TGTGCCAGCTCACCAGAATCGGCAGGCCTCTCTGGGGCCAACGTCCTGACTTTC
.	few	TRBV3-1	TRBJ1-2	CASSHQGVLNYGYTF	TGTGCCAGCAGCCACCAGGGTGTTTTGAACTATGGCTACACCTTC
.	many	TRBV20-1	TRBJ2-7	CSASPPRAGPYEQYF	TGCAGTGCTAGCCCTCCTAGGGCAGGGCCGTACGAGCAGTACTTC
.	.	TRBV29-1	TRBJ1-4	CSVAVNEKLFF	TGCAGCGTGGCCGTTAATGAAAAACTGTTTTTT
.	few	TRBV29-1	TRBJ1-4	CSVEVATSAPGELFF	TGCAGCGTTGAAGTCGCGACGTCGGCCCCCGGAGAACTGTTTTTT
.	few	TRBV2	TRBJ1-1	CANTFREKDEAFF	TGTGCCAATACGTTCAGGGAAAAGGATGAAGCTTTCTTT
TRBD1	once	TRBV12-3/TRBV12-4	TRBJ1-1	CANRDSGRTEAFF	TGTGCCAACAGGGACAGTGGACGTACTGAAGCTTTCTTT
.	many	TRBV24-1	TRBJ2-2	CATSQYTGELFF	TGTGCCACCAGTCAGTACACCGGGGAGCTGTTTTTT
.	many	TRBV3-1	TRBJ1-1	CASSQVEGQTEAFF	TGTGCCAGCAGCCAAGTAGAGGGGCAGACTGAAGCTTTCTTT
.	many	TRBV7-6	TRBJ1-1	CASSISRGPGTEAFF	TGTGCCAGCAGCATAAGCAGGGGACCCGGCACTGAAGCTTTCTTT
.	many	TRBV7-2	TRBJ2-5	CASSSSGLHQETQYF	TGTGCCAGCAGCTCCTCGGGACTGCACCAAGAGACCCAGTACTTC
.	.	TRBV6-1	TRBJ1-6	CASSERPQYNSPLHF	TGTGCCAGCAGTGAAAGGCCGCAGTATAATTCACCCCTCCACTTT
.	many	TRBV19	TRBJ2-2	CASSMLNTGELFF	TGTGCCAGTAGTATGCTTAACACCGGGGAGCTGTTTTTT
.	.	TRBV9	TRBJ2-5	CASSQQDRTAQYF	TGTGCCAGCAGCCAACAAGACCGGACGGCCCAGTACTTC
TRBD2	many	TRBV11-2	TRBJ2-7	CASSLAGAAFEQYF	TGTGCCAGCAGTCTAGCGGGGGCCGCTTTCGAGCAGTACTTC
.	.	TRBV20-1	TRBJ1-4	CSARAGTLVGKLFF	TGCAGTGCTAGGGCCGGGACTCTCGTAGGAAAACTGTTTTTT
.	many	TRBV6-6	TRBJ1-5	CASSYLTTSNQPQHF	TGTGCCAGCAGTTACCTGACAACAAGCAATCAGCCCCAGCATTTT
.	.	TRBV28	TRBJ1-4	CASADEKLFF	TGTGCCAGCGCCGATGAAAAACTGTTTTTT
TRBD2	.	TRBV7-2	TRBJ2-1	CASSLASGVINEQFF	TGTGCCAGCAGCTTAGCTAGCGGGGTCATCAATGAGCAGTTCTTC
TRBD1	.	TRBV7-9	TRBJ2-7	CASTSPHPGQHEQYF	TGTGCCAGCACCTCCCCCCACCCGGGACAGCACGAGCAGTACTTC
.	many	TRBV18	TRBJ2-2	CASSTQEAHTGELFF	TGTGCCAGCTCAACACAAGAAGCCCACACCGGGGAGCTGTTTTTT
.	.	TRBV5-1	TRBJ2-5	CASSLAGGAEETQYF	TGCGCCAGCAGCTTGGCCGGAGGTGCTGAGGAGACCCAGTACTTC
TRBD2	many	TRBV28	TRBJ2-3	CASASGGATDTQYF	TGTGCCAGCGCTAGCGGGGGGGCAACAGATACGCAGTATTTT
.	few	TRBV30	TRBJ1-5	CAWNMRAEDQPQHF	TGTGCCTGGAATATGAGGGCGGAGGACCAGCCCCAGCATTTT
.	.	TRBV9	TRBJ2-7	CASSVAYGVGAGYEQYF	TGTGCCAGCAGCGTAGCATATGGCGTGGGGGCGGGATACGAGCAGTACTTC
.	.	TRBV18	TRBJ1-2	CASTTPGIDGAYGYTF	TGTGCCAGCACAACCCCCGGAATTGACGGCGCTTATGGCTACACCTTC
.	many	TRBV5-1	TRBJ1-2	CASSLFQSYGYTF	TGCGCCAGCAGCTTGTTCCAGAGCTATGGCTACACCTTC
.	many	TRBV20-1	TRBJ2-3	CSARVQASTDTQYF	TGCAGTGCTAGAGTGCAGGCTAGCACAGATACGCAGTATTTT
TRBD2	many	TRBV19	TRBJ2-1	CASSIAGGPKAYNEQFF	TGTGCCAGTAGTATAGCGGGGGGGCCGAAGGCCTACAATGAGCAGTTCTTC
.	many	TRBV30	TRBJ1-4	CAWSPAAGQGEKLFF	TGTGCCTGGAGTCCCGCCGCGGGGCAAGGGGAAAAACTGTTTTTT
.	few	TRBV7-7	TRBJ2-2	CASSLEFGSALDGELFF	TGTGCTAGCAGCTTAGAATTTGGATCTGCGTTGGACGGGGAGCTGTTTTTT
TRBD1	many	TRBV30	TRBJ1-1	CAWDLKGAAEAFF	TGTGCCTGGGATCTTAAGGGGGCCGCTGAAGCTTTCTTT
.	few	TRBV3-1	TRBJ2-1	CASSQVLAAEQFF	TGTGCCAGCAGCCAAGTACTAGCTGCGGAGCAGTTCTTC
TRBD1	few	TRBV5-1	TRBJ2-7	CASSLDGQGFLDF	TGCGCCAGCAGCTTGGACGGACAGGGTTTCTTGGACTTC
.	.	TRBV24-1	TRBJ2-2	CATSDPGNTGELFF	TGTGCCACCAGTGACCCGGGAAACACCGGGGAGCTGTTTTTT
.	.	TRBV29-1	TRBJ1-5	CSVADRYNQPQHF	TGCAGCGTTGCGGACCGCTACAATCAGCCCCAGCATTTT
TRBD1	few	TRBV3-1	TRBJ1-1	CASRQGDTEAFF	TGTGCCAGCAGACAGGGGGACACTGAAGCTTTCTTT
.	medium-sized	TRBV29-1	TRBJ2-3	CSVEVVERDTQYF	TGCAGCGTTGAAGTTGTGGAAAGAGATACGCAGTATTTT
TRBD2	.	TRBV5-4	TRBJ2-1	CASSPSGGGSYNEQFF	TGTGCCAGCAGCCCGAGCGGGGGGGGTTCCTACAATGAGCAGTTCTTC
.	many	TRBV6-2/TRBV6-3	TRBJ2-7	CASRRPATIYEQYF	TGTGCCAGCAGACGCCCGGCAACCATCTACGAGCAGTACTTC
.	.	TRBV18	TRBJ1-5	CASSRRRFGNQPQHF	TGTGCCAGCTCACGACGGAGGTTTGGCAATCAGCCCCAGCATTTT
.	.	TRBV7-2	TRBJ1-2	CASTPSGAGYTF	TGTGCCAGCACCCCATCAGGCGCTGGCTACACCTTC
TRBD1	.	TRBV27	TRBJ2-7	CASRTATGASYEQYF	TGTGCCAGCCGTACAGCGACAGGGGCTTCCTACGAGCAGTACTTC
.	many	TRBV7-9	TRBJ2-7	CASSAQGLEQYF	TGTGCCAGCAGCGCACAGGGTCTCGAGCAGTACTTC
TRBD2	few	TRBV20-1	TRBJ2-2	CSASWEGGDRAQASHAGELFF	TGCAGTGCTAGCTGGGAGGGAGGCGATAGGGCTCAAGCAAGCCACGCCGGGGAGCTGTTTTTT
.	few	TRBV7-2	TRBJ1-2	CASSLVVTTDYGYTF	TGTGCCAGCAGCTTAGTGGTCACGACCGACTATGGCTACACCTTC
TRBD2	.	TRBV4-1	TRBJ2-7	CASSHDELAGGAYEQYF	TGCGCCAGCAGCCACGACGAACTAGCGGGGGGAGCCTACGAGCAGTACTTC
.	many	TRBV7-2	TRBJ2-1	CASSFSFGGSWNEQFF	TGTGCCAGCAGCTTTAGTTTCGGGGGCTCGTGGAATGAGCAGTTCTTC
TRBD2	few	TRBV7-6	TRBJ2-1	CASSLSGGSGGTEQFF	TGTGCCAGCAGCTTAAGCGGTGGTAGCGGGGGGACTGAGCAGTTCTTC
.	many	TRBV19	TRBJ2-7	CASSRQSNYEQYF	TGTGCCAGTAGTCGACAGAGCAACTACGAGCAGTACTTC